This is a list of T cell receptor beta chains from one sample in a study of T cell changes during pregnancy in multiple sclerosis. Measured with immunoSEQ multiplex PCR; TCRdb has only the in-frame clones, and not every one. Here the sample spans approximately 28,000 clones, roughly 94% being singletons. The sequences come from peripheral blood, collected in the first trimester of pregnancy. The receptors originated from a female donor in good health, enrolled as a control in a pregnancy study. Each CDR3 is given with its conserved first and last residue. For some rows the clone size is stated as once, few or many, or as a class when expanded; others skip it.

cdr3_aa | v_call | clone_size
CAWENINYGYTF | TRBV30 | -
CASSFSNEQFF | TRBV7-2 | -
CAISAGQGNSYEQYF | TRBV10-3 | once
CASSPGQGGGYTF | TRBV7-9 | -
CASSVGPETEAFF | TRBV9 | -
CTIGGTSGNPSTDTQYF | TRBV29-1 | -
CSAGLGQVGDTQYF | TRBV29-1 | once
CAWSVRGQGKQPQHF | TRBV30 | -
CASSQPGLAGVLETQYF | TRBV23-1 | -
CASSLLPQGAGGYTF | TRBV4-1 | -
CASSQDQGRNTEAFF | TRBV14 | -
CASSLVSAGVSTGELFF | TRBV7-8 | -
CASSLTDSAFF | TRBV28 | -
CASSPTGTGSYEQYF | TRBV5-1 | few
CASKQGDRPNQPQHF | TRBV5-1 | -
CASSPTGTGYTDTQYF | TRBV18 | -
CASSQETGDIQTQYF | TRBV18 | -
CASSLGQGAAEAFF | TRBV5-1 | once
CASSPDDRGYEQYF | TRBV18 | -
CASSLFRDTEAFF | TRBV11-2 | -
CASSQDRVGQPQHF | TRBV4-1 | -
CASSQRLLYEQFF | TRBV14 | -
CAWIGTGEGYTF | TRBV30 | -
CASSEPTHQGGYTF | TRBV25-1 | -
CASSYQTGVSYNEQFF | TRBV5-6 | -
CASSQRGANLETQYF | TRBV5-1 | -
CSARVRTEQYF | TRBV20-1 | -
CASSPRQTSGNTGELFF | TRBV7-6 | -
CSVYGLASNEQFF | TRBV29-1 | few
CASSLASGWRVDNSPLHF | TRBV11-3 | -
CASSKTRGGFRPQHF | TRBV21-1 | few
CASSRGAGGLETQYF | TRBV13 | -
CASSPSQGVSSPQHF | TRBV4-1 | -
CAWSWVAGIPYNEQFF | TRBV30 | -
CASSADSTYGYTF | TRBV2 | -
CASGEGDNEQFF | TRBV19 | -
CASSTDRNTEAFF | TRBV18 | -
CASSPPTGMNTEAFF | TRBV18 | -
CASSGAGLGNQPQHF | TRBV6-1 | -
CASSETGFNQPQHF | TRBV25-1 | once
CASSDSFGSSGNNEQFF | TRBV6-4 | -
CASSPRGSYEQYF | TRBV7-2 | -
CASSERTGGGKTQYF | TRBV2 | -
CASSRTTTTGDTQYF | TRBV7-9 | few
CASSFLYEQYF | TRBV5-5 | -
CASSLASSGGYTF | TRBV7-2 | -
CASSYRDRDFGELFF | TRBV6-5 | -
CASSLAGTGYYGYTF | TRBV27 | -
CASSESGGEDGYTF | TRBV10-2 | -
CASSAGTGGYEKLFF | TRBV7-2 | -
CASSLTGTGSGAYNEQFF | TRBV18 | -
CATSRTSGSQDEQFF | TRBV6-5 | -
CASSRSGSGETQYF | TRBV11-3 | -